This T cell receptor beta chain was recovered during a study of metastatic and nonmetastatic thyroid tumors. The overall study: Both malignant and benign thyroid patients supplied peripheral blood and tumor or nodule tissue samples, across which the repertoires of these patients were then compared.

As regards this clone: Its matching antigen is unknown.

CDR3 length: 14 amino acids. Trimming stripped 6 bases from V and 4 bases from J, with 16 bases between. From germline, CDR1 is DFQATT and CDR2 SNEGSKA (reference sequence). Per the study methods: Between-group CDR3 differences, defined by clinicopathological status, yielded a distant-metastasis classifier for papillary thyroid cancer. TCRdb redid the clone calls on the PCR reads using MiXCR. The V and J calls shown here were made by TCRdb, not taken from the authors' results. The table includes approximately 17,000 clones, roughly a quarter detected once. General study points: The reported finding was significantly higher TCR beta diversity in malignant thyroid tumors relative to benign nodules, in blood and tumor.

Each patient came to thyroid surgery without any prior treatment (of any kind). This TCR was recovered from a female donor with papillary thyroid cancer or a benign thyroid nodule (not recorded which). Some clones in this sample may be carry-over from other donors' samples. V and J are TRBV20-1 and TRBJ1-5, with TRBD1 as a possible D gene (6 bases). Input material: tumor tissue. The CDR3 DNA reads TGCAGTGCAAGGGGGGCCACCCTAAATCAGCCCCAGCATTTT. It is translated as CSARGATLNQPQHF.